The source of this TCR beta chain is a study of blood T cell repertoires in COVID-19. This CDR3 is 16 amino acids long. J lost 2 bases, V lost 4 bases, and 11 bases had no gene match. CDR1 and CDR2 from the germline V gene are SGHTA and FQGNSA. The protocol was immunoSEQ multiplex PCR, while the TCRdb copy is restricted to in-frame clones and leaves out a portion. The sample yields fewer than 130,000 clones, over 65% seen once. The sequenced sample consisted of peripheral blood. The source of this sequence is a woman of 80 years or more with acute or convalescent COVID-19. The chain carries TRBV7-2 and TRBJ2-7; 7 bases line up with TRBD2. Here the CDR3 reads CASSSTLSGFPYEQYF. DNA of the CDR3: TGTGCCAGCAGCTCCACCCTTAGCGGGTTCCCCTACGAGCAGTACTTC.